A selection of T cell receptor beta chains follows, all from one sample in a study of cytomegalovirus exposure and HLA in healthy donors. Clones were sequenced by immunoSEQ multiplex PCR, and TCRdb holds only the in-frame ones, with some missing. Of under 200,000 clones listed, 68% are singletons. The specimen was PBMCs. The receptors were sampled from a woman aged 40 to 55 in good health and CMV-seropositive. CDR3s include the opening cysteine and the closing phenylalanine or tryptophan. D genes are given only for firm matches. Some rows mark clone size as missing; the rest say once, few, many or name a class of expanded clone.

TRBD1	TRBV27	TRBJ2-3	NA	CASSLWDRPSTDTQYF	TGTGCCAGCAGTTTATGGGACAGGCCTAGCACAGATACGCAGTATTTT
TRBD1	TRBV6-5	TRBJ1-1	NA	CASSPRTGNTEAFF	TGTGCCAGCAGTCCACGGACAGGGAACACTGAAGCTTTCTTT
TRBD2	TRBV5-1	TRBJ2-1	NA	CASSFLAGGGNEQFF	TGCGCCAGCAGCTTCCTAGCGGGCGGGGGCAATGAGCAGTTCTTC
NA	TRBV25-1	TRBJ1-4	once	CASSEYSGFNEKLFF	TGTGCCAGCAGTGAATACAGCGGGTTTAATGAAAAACTGTTTTTT
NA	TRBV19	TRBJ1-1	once	CASSIGAGGLGRTEAFF	TGTGCCAGTAGTATTGGTGCGGGGGGGTTGGGTCGAACTGAAGCTTTCTTT
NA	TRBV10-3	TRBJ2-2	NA	CAIWDWNTGELFF	TGTGCCATCTGGGACTGGAACACCGGGGAGCTGTTTTTT
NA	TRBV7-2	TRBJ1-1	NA	CASSLRAGQATEAFF	TGTGCCAGCAGCTTAAGGGCGGGGCAGGCCACTGAAGCTTTCTTT
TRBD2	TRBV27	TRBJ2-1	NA	CASSPSTSGSYNEQFF	TGTGCCAGCAGCCCTTCGACTAGCGGGTCCTACAATGAGCAGTTCTTC
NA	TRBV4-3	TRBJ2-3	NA	CASRRDRTSTDTQYF	TGCGCCAGCAGGCGGGACCGAACTAGCACAGATACGCAGTATTTT
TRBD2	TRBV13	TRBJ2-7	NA	CASSSGLAGIYEQYF	TGTGCCAGCAGTTCGGGACTAGCGGGGATCTACGAGCAGTACTTC
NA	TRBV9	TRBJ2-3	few	CASSVGADTQYF	TGTGCCAGCAGCGTAGGTGCGGATACGCAGTATTTT
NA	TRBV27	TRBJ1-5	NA	CASRTGNQPQHF	TGTGCCAGCAGGACGGGGAATCAGCCCCAGCATTTT